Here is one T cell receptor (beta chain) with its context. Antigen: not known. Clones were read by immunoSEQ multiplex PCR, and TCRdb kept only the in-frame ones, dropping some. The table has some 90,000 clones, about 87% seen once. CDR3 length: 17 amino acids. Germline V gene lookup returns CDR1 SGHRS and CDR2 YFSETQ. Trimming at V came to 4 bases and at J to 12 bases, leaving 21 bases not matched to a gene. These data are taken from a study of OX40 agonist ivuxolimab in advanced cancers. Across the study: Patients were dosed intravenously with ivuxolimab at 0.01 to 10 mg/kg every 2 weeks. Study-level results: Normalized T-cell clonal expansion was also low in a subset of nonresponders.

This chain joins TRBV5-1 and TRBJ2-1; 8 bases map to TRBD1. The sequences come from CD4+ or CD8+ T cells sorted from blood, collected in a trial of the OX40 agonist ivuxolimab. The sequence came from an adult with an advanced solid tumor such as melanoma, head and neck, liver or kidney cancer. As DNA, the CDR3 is TGCGCCAGCAGCGCCCTACCCGGGACAGGCCAGAGTCGGGGGCAGTTCTTC. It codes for CASSALPGTGQSRGQFF.